This TCR beta chain was recovered during a study of shared clonotypes between healthy human individuals. Study-level background: The cohort comprised a couple of women and a few men. Their ages spanned 18 to 49 years.

Study processing details: ImmunoSEQ yielded junction-only sequences lacking quality scores, so filtering differed. Using immunoSEQ multiplex PCR, the repertoire was profiled, and TCRdb retains in-frame clones only, with some absent. That table furnishes V, J and clone size, whereas the DNA furnished D and trimming. Among hundreds of thousands of clones, roughly 79% were seen once, and the ten largest hold 12%. CDR3 length equals 17 residues. Germline CDR1 and CDR2: MNHEY and SMNVEV (reference sequence). Between the trimmed V and J ends, which lost 5 bases and 2 bases, there was a span of 22 bases. Those who donated were healthy HIV-negative adults, with no recent acute infections or vaccinations reported. It was around 91 million PBMCs that unsorted samples used for genomic DNA.

The sequencing sample was made of PBMCs. The receptor's source is a woman between 40 and 55 years old in good health. Some clones in this sample may be carry-over from other donors' samples. This sequence joins TRBV27 and TRBJ2-7; maybe TRBD2 (5 bases). The CDR3 sequence: CASSRRGERTAPYEQYF. CDR3 coding DNA: TGTGCCAGCAGTCGTCGGGGAGAGAGGACTGCTCCCTACGAGCAGTACTTC.